One and the same sample provided the 10 T cell receptor beta chains below, sequenced in a study of metastatic and nonmetastatic thyroid tumors. There were no patients who had received any treatment before thyroid surgery. TCRdb re-processed the PCR reads through MiXCR. The table has under 20,000 clones, 3.5% to 4.5% seen once. What was sequenced was tumor tissue. All receptors derive from a female donor with papillary thyroid cancer or a benign thyroid nodule (not recorded which). Some clones in this sample may be carry-over from other donors' samples.

There are a few counts of this clone. This chain uses TRBV19 with TRBJ1-6; D call uncertain. The V end lost 6 bases, the J end lost 2 bases, and 8 bases lay between the germline ends. The CDR3 extends over 14 amino acids. The germline V gene has CDR1 LNHDA and CDR2 SQIVND (reference sequence). CDR3 DNA: TGTGCCAGTAGGGAGCAGGCCTATAATTCACCCCTCCACTTT. Translation gives CASREQAYNSPLHF.

This clone has more than one count but fewer than ten. This sequence joins TRBV6-1 and TRBJ2-1; TRBD2 matches 9 bases. V trimming: 6 bases; J trimming: 2 bases; junction bases outside the gene matches: 8. CDR3 length equals 16 residues. Germline V gene data show CDR1 as MNHNS and CDR2 as SASEGT. The CDR3 DNA reads TGTGCCAGCAGGGTTAATAGCGGGAGAGCCTACAATGAGCAGTTCTTC. It is translated as CASRVNSGRAYNEQFF.

This clone has a handful of counts. The chain joins TRBV7-2 to TRBJ2-2; TRBD2 agrees at 8 bases. Germline V gives CDR1 SGHTA, CDR2 FQGNSA. The CDR3 length is 15 residues. V was pared by 1 base and J by 6 bases, with 4 bases of the junction left unmatched. Here the CDR3 DNA reads TGTGCCAGCAGCTTAGAAGCGGGAGTCGCCGGGGAGCTGTTTTTT. It translates to CASSLEAGVAGELFF. Complete variable domain (other parts from reference TRBV7-2 and TRBJ2-2): GAGVSQSPSNKVTEKGKDVELRCDPISGHTALYWYRQSLGQGLEFLIYFQGNSAPDKSGLPSDRFSAERTGGSVSTLTIQRTQQEDSAVYLCASSLEAGVAGELFFGEGSRLTVL.

The CDR3 DNA reads TGCGCCAGCAGCTTGGGGGCGGTGCAGACGAACACCGGGGAGCTGTTTTTT. Translation gives CASSLGAVQTNTGELFF. This chain connects TRBV5-1 to TRBJ2-2; D unclear. There are 17 residues in the CDR3. V was cut by 0 bases and J by 0 bases, with 12 bases left in between. CDR1 and CDR2 from the germline V gene are SGHRS and YFSETQ.

Only a few counts were recorded for this clone. V is TRBV12-3 or TRBV12-4 and J is TRBJ2-7; perhaps TRBD2 as D (6 bases). The CDR3 is made up of 13 amino acids. Between the trimmed V and J ends, which lost 6 bases and 7 bases, there was a span of 16 bases. The CDR3 nucleotides read TGTGCCAGCAGCTCCTCGGGGGTGCGGGAGCAGTACTTC. Its translation: CASSSSGVREQYF.

The rearrangement links TRBV6-1 to TRBJ2-7; 7 bases align to TRBD1. V shed 4 bases, J shed 3 bases, and the junction held 6 bases outside the gene matches. The CDR3 length is 14 residues. Germline V gene data show CDR1 as MNHNS and CDR2 as SASEGT. The CDR3 here is CASSARQGVYEQYF. DNA of the CDR3: TGTGCCAGCAGTGCGCGGCAGGGGGTCTACGAGCAGTACTTC.

The CDR3 spells CSALGGRSTDTQYF. Here the CDR3 DNA reads TGCAGTGCCCTCGGAGGCAGGAGCACAGATACGCAGTATTTT. J is TRBJ2-3 and V is TRBV20-1; maybe TRBD2 (5 bases). The CDR3 runs to 14 residues. Trimming removed 6 bases from V and 0 bases from J, with 13 bases in between. The germline V gene has CDR1 DFQATT and CDR2 SNEGSKA (reference sequence).

The chain combines TRBV19 with TRBJ2-7; D assignment may be TRBD1 or TRBD2 (6 bases each). Germline lookup yields CDR1 LNHDA and CDR2 SQIVND (reference sequence). The CDR3 sequence is 15 residues long. V was clipped by 3 bases and J by 0 bases, with 12 bases between them. CDR3 DNA: TGTGCCAGTAGTATTCAGGGGAGGAGCTCCTACGAGCAGTACTTC. Its protein is CASSIQGRSSYEQYF.

For this clone: Other DNA sequences in this specimen translate into the identical CDR3. This chain's CDR3 is CASSWTSGRAEQYF. The CDR3, as DNA: TGTGCCAGCAGTTGGACTAGCGGGAGGGCCGAGCAGTACTTC. V usage is TRBV27 and J usage is TRBJ2-7; 15 bases fit TRBD2. CDR3 size: 14 residues. Unmatched junction bases numbered 1, after V lost 4 bases and J lost 6 bases. CDR1 is MNHEY, CDR2 SMNVEV, per germline (reference sequence).

This clone was seen more than once but under ten times. The J gene is TRBJ2-7, the V gene TRBV4-1; D call uncertain. Per germline, CDR1 MGHRA and CDR2 YSYEKL. The CDR3 is 13 residues long. V gave up 1 base and J gave up 3 bases, with 7 bases separating them. CDR3 residues: CASSQGQNYEQYF. CDR3 nucleotide sequence: TGCGCCAGCAGCCAAGGGCAGAACTACGAGCAGTACTTC.